This T cell receptor beta chain was identified in a study of shared clonotypes between healthy human individuals (dated by TCRdb to about 2020). With regard to the full study: Three men and a couple of women, aged 18 to 49 years, made up the cohort. Blood TCR repertoires of a handful of healthy adults were deeply sequenced to estimate repertoire size and the extent of clonotype sharing between individuals. For each donor, CD4 naive and CD4 memory were each given three plates, CD8 naive was given two plates, and CD8 memory was given one plate. Libraries were prepared and TCR repertoires were sequenced by different laboratories using diverse techniques, in order to increase sequencing depth and limit assay-specific biases. Per donor, leukapheresis produced somewhere between about 0.85 and 8.9 billion PBMCs.

V and J lose 3 bases and 5 bases, and a span of 22 bases separates them. As encoded in the germline V gene, CDR1 is LGHNT while CDR2 is FRNRAP. The CDR3 holds 18 amino acids from the cysteine to the phenylalanine. Only the CDR3 DNA is retained, 54 bases long and in frame from the first base. Overall study outcomes, separate from this receptor: Even with the large sequencing depth, rarefaction of the sorted-subset datasets indicated that sequencing was incomplete. Sampling was restricted to blood, and TCR repertoires in tissue are likely to differ from TCR repertoires in blood. Compared with non-shared clonotypes, clonotypes shared by all four sorted-subset donors had higher generation probabilities. Naive subsets generally had larger estimated clonotype richness than memory subsets did. Pairwise subsampling indicated that sequencing depth was expected to affect the degree of clonotype sharing among donors. Because the study included only a small number of donors, the genetic and exposure-history diversity represented was limited. When several donors were compared, the shared fraction of clonotypes was approximately 5% for naive CD4, less than 4% for naive CD8, 2% to 2.5% for memory CD4, and less than 0.5% for memory CD8.

The donors were healthy, HIV-negative adults with no recently reported acute infections or vaccinations. Every donor was a Caucasian adult residing in Nashville, Tennessee, USA. CD4+ T cells were enriched by magnetic negative selection, after which naive cells were positively selected on CD45RA and the negative fraction was taken as the memory subset. Blood was collected by leukapheresis, and PBMCs were isolated by Ficoll-Histopaque density gradient centrifugation and then cryopreserved in liquid nitrogen vapor phase. Purity and quantity of every magnetically sorted T cell population were checked by analytical flow cytometry. Genomic DNA was isolated from every sorted fraction and measured by UV absorbance on a Nanodrop 2000c. Worth noting for this clone: This receptor's antigen is unknown. No base qualities exist here, and no much larger clone lies one base off it.

Using the deep immunoSEQ assay, TCR CDR3 regions were amplified from genomic DNA by multiplex PCR. For each cell subset, the extracted genomic DNA was distributed evenly across all wells of several immunoSEQ 96-well plates, and each plate served as one replicate. For sorted subsets, approximately 200 ng of genomic DNA, equivalent to 25,000 to 35,000 T cell genomes, went into each replicate PCR. Purified libraries were measured with a Qubit 3.0 fluorometer, size-checked on a Bioanalyzer 2100, and measured again with the KAPA Library Quantification kit. Every immunoSEQ 96-well plate was sequenced on a separate single-read 150-cycle Illumina NextSeq 550 flow cell. Regarding the original processing steps: Because only junctional sequences without quality scores were contained in the immunoSEQ output, filtering matching that applied to full-length reads could not be performed. To assign V/J genes and CDR3, sequences were annotated using PyIR, a Python wrapper for IgBLAST v1.9, with IMGT germline references. Reads were filtered out if the reads had weak V/J assignments (E-value above 1e-6), no CDR3, stop codons, out-of-frame junctions, or ambiguous translated residues. V3J clonotypes were defined by identical inferred V gene, J gene, and CDR3 amino acid sequence. The percentage overlap between two repertoires was calculated by dividing the number of shared unique clonotypes by the size of the smaller repertoire. Repertoire richness was assessed with RTK rarefaction, the Chao1 estimator, and Recon v2.1 estimates of unobserved clonotypes. Generation probabilities for all TCRbeta clonotypes obtained by the gDNA method from a handful of donors were computed using OLGA. TCRdb's version of the immuneACCESS table is confined to in-frame rearrangements and falls short of the full clone set. An unresolved V gene accounts for under half of the shortfall where checked; the remainder is of unknown origin. V and J calls and clone size come straight from that table; D and trimming were deduced from the DNA. The sample data list roughly 2 million clones, and 90% to 97% of these were observed just once. The ten largest account for roughly 0.13% of the sample.

The TCR comes from a young man in good health. The chain links TRBV12-5 with TRBJ2-2; tentative D gene TRBD1, with 6 bases matching. Sample: naive CD4+ T cells sorted from blood. Reading the label with the study, this specimen's cell subset or site is: CD45RA+ positively selected. The nucleotide sequence reads TGTGCTAGTGGTTTCTTTAAACAGGGAGAAAGGTTGACCGGGGAGCTGTTTTTT. This sequence encodes CASGFFKQGERLTGELFF. With the portions outside the CDR3 filled from the reference TRBV12-5 and TRBJ2-2 genes, the complete variable region becomes DARVTQTPRHKVTEMGQEVTMRCQPILGHNTVFWYRQTMMQGLELLAYFRNRAPLDDSGMPKDRFSAEMPDATLATLKIQPSEPRDSAVYFCASGFFKQGERLTGELFFGEGSRLTVL.